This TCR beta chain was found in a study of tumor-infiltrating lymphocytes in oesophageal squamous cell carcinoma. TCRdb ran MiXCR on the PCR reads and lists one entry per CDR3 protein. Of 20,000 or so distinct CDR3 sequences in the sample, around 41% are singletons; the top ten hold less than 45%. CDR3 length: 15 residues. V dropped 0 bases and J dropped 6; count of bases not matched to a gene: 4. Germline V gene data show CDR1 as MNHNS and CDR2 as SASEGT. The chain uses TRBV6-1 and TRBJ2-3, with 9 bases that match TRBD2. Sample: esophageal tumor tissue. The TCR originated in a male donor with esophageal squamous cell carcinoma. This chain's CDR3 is CASSEALAGMDTQYF. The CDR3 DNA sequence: TGTGCCAGCAGTGAAGCCCTAGCGGGAATGGATACGCAGTATTTT.